One and the same sample provided the 25 T cell receptor beta chains below, sequenced in a study of regulatory T cells in long-lasting Graves disease. Sequencing libraries for TCR beta were prepared with iRepertoire HTBI primers and Arm-PCR of CDR3 regions. TCRdb fed the multiplex PCR reads into MiXCR, producing one record per CDR3 protein. The table records over 500,000 distinct CDR3 sequences, roughly 16% of them present only once. Time point defined: newly diagnosed GD, antithyroid drugs for less than 3 months. With RNA extracted from PBMCs as input, the TCR library was made. These data are also associated with another study on T cells in Graves' hyperthyroidism and ophthalmopathy.

The sequencing used peripheral blood mononuclear cells (PBMCs), collected at new diagnosis, from a patient treated with antithyroid drugs. These receptors came from a man aged 18 to 35 with Graves disease.

This clonotype showed up just a few times. The V gene is TRBV5-4, the J gene TRBJ1-4; 9 bases are a match to TRBD1. Trimming took 4 bases from V and 4 from J; bases not matched to a gene: 5. The germline gives CDR1 SGHNT, CDR2 YYREEE (reference sequence). This CDR3 is 15 amino acids long. Written as DNA, the CDR3 is TGTGCCAGCAGCCAGAGACAGGGGGTTAATGAAAAACTGTTTTTT. It encodes CASSQRQGVNEKLFF. Combining the CDR3 with reference TRBV5-4 and TRBJ1-4 gives the whole variable domain ETGVTQSPTHLIKTRGQQVTLRCSSQSGHNTVSWYQQALGQGPQFIFQYYREEENGRGNFPPRFSGLQFPNYSSELNVNALELDDSALYLCASSQRQGVNEKLFFGSGTQLSVL.

This clonotype came up many times. The rearrangement links TRBV7-9 to TRBJ2-7; no firm D call. The CDR3 contains 15 residues. Trimming removed 5 bases from V and 4 bases from J, with 18 bases in between. Germline V lookup: CDR1 SEHNR, CDR2 FQNEAQ (reference sequence). As DNA, the CDR3 is TGTGCCAGCAGCCCACGCCGAGGACGGGCGTACGAGCAGTACTTC. Its translation is CASSPRRGRAYEQYF. Drawing the rest from reference TRBV7-9 and TRBJ2-7, the complete variable domain is DTGVSQNPRHKITKRGQNVTFRCDPISEHNRLYWYRQTLGQGPEFLTYFQNEAQLEKSRLLSDRFSAERPKGSFSTLEIQRTEQGDSAMYLCASSPRRGRAYEQYFGPGTRLTVT.

V and J are TRBV27 and TRBJ2-1; 10 bases line up with TRBD2. CDR3 size: 14 residues. CDR1 and CDR2 (germline): MNHEY, SMNVEV (reference sequence). V was clipped by 6 bases and J by 8 bases; unmatched bases: 7. For the CDR3, the DNA is TGTGCCAGCAGCCAGACTAGCGGGTTGGATGAGCAGTTCTTC. Its translation is CASSQTSGLDEQFF.

The V call is TRBV20-1, the J call TRBJ2-7; D may be TRBD1 (5 bases). The V end was cut by 0 bases, the J end by 3 bases, with 15 bases between. This CDR3 contains 15 residues. The V gene's germline CDR1 is DFQATT and CDR2 SNEGSKA (reference sequence). DNA for the CDR3: TGCAGTGCTAGAGATGACGTTCTAGGGGTCTACGAGCAGTACTTC. The encoded protein is CSARDDVLGVYEQYF.

The J gene is TRBJ2-1, the V gene TRBV19, with 11 bases aligning to TRBD2. V lost 2 bases, J lost 7 bases, and 4 bases stayed unmatched. The CDR3 length is 15 residues. CDR1 is LNHDA and CDR2 is SQIVND in the germline V gene (reference sequence). CDR3 coding DNA: TGTGCCAGTAGTATAATAGCGGGAGGGCGGAATGAGCAGTTCTTC. This sequence encodes CASSIIAGGRNEQFF.

A note on this clonotype: A much larger clone lies a single base off, so this may be a read error. This chain joins TRBV30 and TRBJ1-2, with D possibly TRBD1 on 6 matching bases. This CDR3 comprises 13 residues. V was cut by 8 bases and J by 9 bases, with 22 bases left in between. From germline, CDR1 is GTSNPN and CDR2 SVGIG (reference sequence). CDR3 sequence: CATPTGLEYSYTF. CDR3 sequence (DNA): TGTGCCACTCCGACAGGTCTGGAGTATAGCTACACCTTC.

The chain has TRBV12-5 and TRBJ1-2; the D gene is possibly TRBD1 (5 bases). Germline loops: CDR1 LGHNT, CDR2 FRNRAP. The CDR3 covers 13 residues. The ends were cut back, 7 bases at V and 3 bases at J, with 12 bases in the middle. DNA of the CDR3: TGTGCTAGTGCCCCCGGGACGGACTATGGCTACACCTTC. Amino acids: CASAPGTDYGYTF.

This clonotype was detected many times. The chain has TRBV11-2 and TRBJ2-1; D gene uncertain. V gave up 4 bases and J gave up 1 base, with 8 bases separating them. The V gene's germline CDR1 is SGHAT and CDR2 FQNNGV. The CDR3 consists of 14 residues. CDR3 coding DNA: TGTGCCAGCAGCTCGACGGAATCCTACAATGAGCAGTTCTTC. Its translation: CASSSTESYNEQFF. Filled out from reference TRBV11-2 and TRBJ2-1, the complete variable domain reads EAGVAQSPRYKIIEKRQSVAFWCNPISGHATLYWYQQILGQGPKLLIQFQNNGVVDDSQLPKDRFSAERLKGVDSTLKIQPAKLEDSAVYLCASSSTESYNEQFFGPGTRLTVL.

This clonotype has more than one count but fewer than ten. The chain employs TRBV19 and TRBJ2-7, with 9 bases identical to TRBD1. J lost 6 bases, V lost 4 bases, and 4 bases had no gene match. This CDR3 is 13 amino acids long. Per the germline V gene, CDR1 is LNHDA and CDR2 is SQIVND (reference sequence). CDR3 DNA: TGTGCCAGTAGTACCGGGACAGGGTTCGAGCAGTACTTC. Residues: CASSTGTGFEQYF.

This clonotype came up a few times. The chain combines TRBV7-3 with TRBJ2-5; D is possibly TRBD2 (5 bases). V lost 5 bases and J lost 5, with 18 bases in between. There are 15 residues in the CDR3. CDR1 and CDR2 (germline): SGHTA, FQGTGA. Here the CDR3 reads CASSRASGTGETQYF. The CDR3, as DNA: TGTGCCAGCAGCCGGGCGTCGGGCACGGGGGAGACCCAGTACTTC.

This clonotype was counted ten times or more. CDR3 residues: CASSHPATGTEAFF. The CDR3 DNA sequence: TGTGCCAGCAGTCACCCGGCCACGGGCACTGAAGCTTTCTTT. The V gene is TRBV28, the J gene TRBJ1-1; unclear D gene. The CDR3 consists of 14 residues. Trimming cost V 5 bases and J 4 bases, with 14 bases left between them. Germline V gene lookup returns CDR1 MDHEN and CDR2 SYDVKM.

This clonotype was recorded many times. V usage is TRBV7-8 and J usage is TRBJ2-3, with TRBD1 matching over 10 bases. The germline V gene has CDR1 SGHVS and CDR2 FQNEAQ. The CDR3 totals 17 residues. After removal of 1 base from V and 2 bases from J, the junction contained 6 bases not matched to a gene. The CDR3 DNA reads as TGTGCCAGCAGCTTAGTGAGCGGGACAGGGGTCACAGATACGCAGTATTTT. Translation gives CASSLVSGTGVTDTQYF.

This clonotype was found many times. The chain couples TRBV9 to TRBJ2-3, with TRBD1 matching over 10 bases. Losses at the gene ends were 0 bases for V and 4 bases for J; bases not matched to a gene: 2. Germline CDR1 SGDLS, CDR2 YYNGEE. This CDR3 is built from 15 residues. The CDR3 region has the DNA TGTGCCAGCAGCGTAGCAGGACAGGGGGCAGATACGCAGTATTTT. It yields the protein CASSVAGQGADTQYF.

This clonotype was detected many times. CDR3 protein: CASSPGLAESSYEQYF. The CDR3 DNA is TGTGCCAGCTCACCAGGACTAGCGGAAAGCTCCTACGAGCAGTACTTC. This rearrangement joins TRBV18 to TRBJ2-7; 10 nucleotides align to TRBD2. V lost 2 bases, J lost 0 bases, and 4 bases stayed unmatched. Germline loops: CDR1 KGHSH, CDR2 LQKENI. The CDR3 totals 16 residues.

The chain couples TRBV7-3 to TRBJ2-3; 9 bases are shared with TRBD2. The germline V gene has CDR1 SGHTA and CDR2 FQGTGA. Unmatched junction bases numbered 10, after V lost 5 bases and J lost 4 bases. This CDR3 is 16 amino acids long. CDR3 sequence (DNA): TGTGCCAGCAGCCCCCCCCTTGCGGGAGGGCCAGATACGCAGTATTTT. Translated, it gives CASSPPLAGGPDTQYF.

The sample holds a few counts of this clonotype. The chain combines TRBV5-1 with TRBJ1-2; TRBD1 might be the D (5 bases). The CDR3 is 15 residues long. Between the trimmed V and J ends, which lost 0 bases and 2 bases, there was a span of 11 bases. The germline CDR1 and CDR2 sequences are SGHRS and YFSETQ. CDR3 sequence: CASSLGGKLNYGYTF. CDR3 coding DNA: TGCGCCAGCAGCTTGGGGGGCAAACTGAACTATGGCTACACCTTC.

In this sample, this clonotype turned up a few times. This rearrangement joins TRBV5-1 to TRBJ1-2, with 8 bases aligning to TRBD1. The germline CDR1 and CDR2 sequences are SGHRS and YFSETQ. This CDR3 has 14 amino acids. V dropped 4 bases and J dropped 2; count of bases not matched to a gene: 4. The CDR3 reads CASSGQGPNYGYTF. The CDR3 bases are TGCGCCAGCAGCGGACAGGGCCCCAACTATGGCTACACCTTC.

The sample holds many counts of this clonotype. The chain has TRBV27 and TRBJ1-1, with D possibly being TRBD1 (6 bases). The CDR3 is 14 residues long. Germline-derived CDR1 and CDR2 are MNHEY and SMNVEV (reference sequence). V lost 6 bases and J 6 bases, leaving 17 bases between the germline ends. The CDR3 is CASSPLFGGSEAFF. The CDR3 DNA sequence: TGTGCCAGCAGCCCCCTATTTGGGGGCTCTGAAGCTTTCTTT.

V and J are TRBV18 and TRBJ2-2; D gene unclear. The CDR3 is 16 residues long. Per the germline V gene, CDR1 is KGHSH and CDR2 is LQKENI. Trimming removed 2 bases from V and 4 bases from J, with 14 bases in between. The CDR3 DNA is TGTGCCAGCTCACCAGGTACGGGCGCGAGCACCGGGGAGCTGTTTTTT. Its protein is CASSPGTGASTGELFF.

This clonotype was detected many times. V usage is TRBV3-1 and J usage is TRBJ2-7; 11 nucleotides align to TRBD2. V lost 5 bases to trimming and J lost 1 base; unmatched junction nucleotides: 10. The CDR3 consists of 17 residues. Germline lookup yields CDR1 LGHDT and CDR2 YNNKEL (reference sequence). The CDR3 reads CASSGRPGLAVSYEQYF. The CDR3 DNA is TGTGCCAGCAGCGGAAGGCCGGGACTAGCGGTTTCCTACGAGCAGTACTTC.

This clonotype was recorded at least ten times. The J gene is TRBJ2-3, the V gene TRBV20-1; D is perhaps TRBD2 (6 bases). Germline CDR1 and CDR2: DFQATT and SNEGSKA (reference sequence). The CDR3 length is 15 residues. V was pared by 2 bases and J by 4 bases, with 16 bases between. The CDR3: CSARSIAGSSDTQYF. The CDR3 DNA reads as TGCAGTGCTAGATCCATCGCGGGGAGTTCAGATACGCAGTATTTT.

J is TRBJ2-7 and V is TRBV30, with D hard to call. Trimming took off 0 bases at V and 4 bases at J, with 7 bases between the two ends. Per germline, CDR1 GTSNPN and CDR2 SVGIG (reference sequence). The CDR3 runs to 12 residues. CDR3 amino acids: CAWSVRVYEQYF. The CDR3, as DNA: TGTGCCTGGAGTGTACGGGTTTACGAGCAGTACTTC. Combining the CDR3 with reference TRBV30 and TRBJ2-7 gives the whole variable domain SQTIHQWPATLVQPVGSPLSLECTVEGTSNPNLYWYRQAAGRGLQLLFYSVGIGQISSEVPQNLSASRPQDRQFILSSKKLLLSDSGFYLCAWSVRVYEQYFGPGTRLTVT.

This chain connects TRBV4-1 to TRBJ2-1, with unresolved D. V was clipped by 3 bases and J by 1 base, with 13 bases between them. The CDR3 is 16 residues long. Looked up from germline, CDR1 is MGHRA and CDR2 is YSYEKL. Here the CDR3 DNA reads TGCGCCAGCAGCCATCCACTCGGAGTGTCCTACAATGAGCAGTTCTTC. It codes for CASSHPLGVSYNEQFF.

This clonotype appeared many times. The chain recombines TRBV20-1 with TRBJ2-7; TRBD2 matches at 7 bases. This CDR3 comprises 14 residues. Germline CDR1 DFQATT, CDR2 SNEGSKA (reference sequence). Losses at the gene ends were 3 bases for V and 2 bases for J; bases not matched to a gene: 7. The CDR3 DNA sequence: TGCAGTGCTAGGGGGGGGACCGCAACCTACGAGCAGTACTTC. It is translated as CSARGGTATYEQYF.

In its sample, this clonotype was seen many times. The J gene is TRBJ2-5, the V gene TRBV2; possible D gene TRBD1, 6 bases. The CDR3 length is 14 residues. V was cut by 8 bases and J by 4 bases, with 17 bases left in between. Germline CDR1 SNHLY, CDR2 FYNNEI. The CDR3: CASGEQQGLETQYF. CDR3 sequence (DNA): TGTGCCAGCGGGGAGCAACAGGGATTAGAGACCCAGTACTTC.